These 8 T cell receptor beta chains share one sample of origin, sequenced in a study of shared clonotypes between healthy human individuals. The assay was immunoSEQ multiplex PCR, and TCRdb's table has in-frame clones only and misses some. The sample gives over a million clones, about 76% of which show up once; 1.2% to 1.5% is in the top ten. What was sequenced was memory CD4+ T cells sorted from blood. As to subset: CD45RA-negative fraction. Source of these receptors: a man aged 18-30 years in good health.

The V gene is TRBV27, the J gene TRBJ2-7; the D gene is possibly TRBD1 (6 bases). The ends were cut back, 6 bases at V and 5 bases at J, with 11 bases in the middle. CDR1 MNHEY and CDR2 SMNVEV come from the germline V gene (reference sequence). CDR3 size: 12 residues. In nucleotides, the CDR3 is TGTGCCAGCAGAACCCAGGGGCACGAGCAGTACTTC. This gives the protein CASRTQGHEQYF.

This clone was seen a handful of times. The sample has other DNA sequences that encode this CDR3 too. V usage is TRBV7-2 and J usage is TRBJ1-3; D not resolved. Trimming shortened V by 2 bases and J by 0 bases, and 5 bases separated the two germline ends. There are 14 residues in the CDR3. The V gene's germline CDR1 is SGHTA and CDR2 FQGNSA. In DNA, the CDR3 is TGTGCCAGCAGCTTATCGGGCTCTGGAAACACCATATATTTT. It is translated as CASSLSGSGNTIYF.

This clone has only a few counts. Its ends do not fully match the called genes, so a read error is possible. This chain links TRBV12-5 with TRBJ2-7, with D possibly matching TRBD2 (5 bases). Germline CDR1 and CDR2: LGHNT and FRNRAP. This CDR3 region has 12 residues. The CDR3 here is CASGLNFGGFLF. The CDR3 region has the DNA TGTGCTAGTGGTTTGAACTTCGGCGGGTTCCTCTTC.

In regard to this clone: The sample has other DNA sequences that encode this CDR3 too. The rearrangement uses TRBV6-5 and TRBJ2-6; D is perhaps TRBD1 or TRBD2 (5 bases each). The CDR3 is 15 amino acids. V was clipped by 2 bases and J by 2 bases, with 7 bases between them. Germline values: CDR1 MNHEY, CDR2 SVGAGI. CDR3 sequence reads: CASSYGGTGANVLTF. Here the CDR3 DNA reads TGTGCCAGCAGTTACGGGGGAACTGGGGCCAACGTCCTGACTTTC.

This chain connects TRBV2 to TRBJ1-2; TRBD1 agrees at 10 bases. The germline V gene has CDR1 SNHLY and CDR2 FYNNEI. The CDR3 covers 14 residues. The junction had 4 bases not matched to a gene; V was cut back by 7 bases and J by 2 bases. This chain's CDR3 is CASTGGQGNYGYTF. The CDR3 DNA follows: TGTGCCAGCACCGGGGGACAGGGGAACTATGGCTACACCTTC.

This chain links TRBV2 with TRBJ2-1; D is possibly TRBD1 or TRBD2 (5 bases each). This CDR3 is built from 16 residues. Trimming took 1 base from V and 0 from J, leaving 10 bases between them. CDR1 is SNHLY, CDR2 FYNNEI, per germline. The CDR3 DNA reads TGTGCCAGCAGTGAAGAGGGACCTAGCTCCTACAATGAGCAGTTCTTC. Its translation is CASSEEGPSSYNEQFF.

This clone was detected a few times. V and J are TRBV7-9 and TRBJ2-7, with D perhaps TRBD1 (6 bases). Germline loops: CDR1 SEHNR, CDR2 FQNEAQ (reference sequence). Trimming left V 4 bases short and J 0 bases short, with 16 bases between. This CDR3 is built from 16 residues. The CDR3 sequence is CASSWGQSSSSYEQYF. The DNA for the CDR3 is TGTGCCAGCAGCTGGGGACAATCAAGCAGCTCCTACGAGCAGTACTTC.

The chain uses TRBV6-1 and TRBJ1-2, with D unresolved. Germline CDR1 and CDR2: MNHNS and SASEGT. The V gene lost 7 bases and the J gene lost 2 bases, with 11 bases spanning the gap. The CDR3 extends over 13 amino acids. The CDR3 spells CASNPDLNYGYTF. The CDR3 DNA reads TGTGCCAGCAACCCAGACCTCAACTATGGCTACACCTTC.